This T cell receptor (beta chain) appears in the sequencing data of a study of regulatory T cells in long-lasting Graves disease. This clonotype was seen a handful of times. The junction differs from germline at one of its ends, possibly a read error. This CDR3 is 10 amino acids long. Construction of the TCR beta libraries employed iRepertoire HTBI primers in conjunction with Arm-PCR of CDR3 regions. One entry per CDR3 protein results from TCRdb running MiXCR on the multiplex PCR reads. The table lists around 400,000 distinct CDR3 sequences, around a sixth of them singletons, with about a fifth in the top ten. Time point described: newly diagnosed GD, antithyroid drugs for less than 3 months. PBMCs were the source of the RNA used for TCR sequencing.

The sequence was collected from a female donor with Graves disease. The chain employs TRBV12-3 or TRBV12-4 and TRBJ2-5; D may be TRBD2 (5 bases). The input for sequencing was peripheral blood mononuclear cells (PBMCs), taken at new diagnosis, from a patient treated with antithyroid drugs. This chain's CDR3 is CAKGLTSPSF. The CDR3 nucleotides read TGTGCCAAAGGACTGACCTCACCGTCGTTC.